A single sample is the source of the 3 T cell receptor beta chains below, sequenced in a study of T cell responses to AZD1222 COVID-19 vaccine. TCRdb's table, derived via immunoSEQ multiplex PCR, lists solely in-frame clones and lacks some. The repertoire holds about 78,000 clones, with roughly 90% as singletons. Sample: peripheral blood, taken 28 days after the second AZD1222 dose. The receptors here all came from an adult who received the AZD1222 COVID-19 vaccine.

The V and J genes are TRBV11-2 and TRBJ2-1, with D uncertain. Germline loops: CDR1 SGHAT, CDR2 FQNNGV. V was pared by 5 bases and J by 0 bases, with 11 bases between. The length of the CDR3 is 15 residues. The CDR3: CASSRYESSYNEQFF. For the CDR3, the DNA is TGTGCCAGCAGCCGTTATGAGAGCTCCTACAATGAGCAGTTCTTC. The full variable domain, rest sourced from reference TRBV11-2 and TRBJ2-1, is EAGVAQSPRYKIIEKRQSVAFWCNPISGHATLYWYQQILGQGPKLLIQFQNNGVVDDSQLPKDRFSAERLKGVDSTLKIQPAKLEDSAVYLCASSRYESSYNEQFFGPGTRLTVL.

The chain uses TRBV4-1 and TRBJ1-2; 7 bases are shared with TRBD1. Germline CDR1 and CDR2: MGHRA and YSYEKL. Trimming at V came to 2 bases and at J to 0 bases, leaving 3 bases not matched to a gene. This CDR3 contains 15 residues. The CDR3 bases are TGCGCCAGCAGCCAACCAACAGGGGCTAACTATGGCTACACCTTC. Its protein product is CASSQPTGANYGYTF.

The chain carries TRBV9 and TRBJ2-7, with 7 bases lining up with TRBD1. The CDR3 consists of 15 residues. The ends lost 4 bases at V and 3 bases at J; junction bases unmatched: 10. Germline V gives CDR1 SGDLS, CDR2 YYNGEE. The CDR3 sequence is CASSPRKGQSYEQYF. The CDR3 DNA reads TGTGCCAGCAGCCCCCGAAAGGGACAGAGCTACGAGCAGTACTTC. The full variable domain, in which reference TRBV9 and TRBJ2-7 provide the parts outside the CDR3, is DSGVTQTPKHLITATGQRVTLRCSPRSGDLSVYWYQQSLDQGLQFLIQYYNGEERAKGNILERFSAQQFPDLHSELNLSSLELGDSALYFCASSPRKGQSYEQYFGPGTRLTVT.